This TCR beta chain was sequenced during a study of early T cells in non-severe SARS-CoV-2 infection. Points from the study as a whole: Private and CD4 specificities were missed by VDJdb matching, which favored anti-spike CD8 responses.

V lost 3 bases to trimming and J lost 1 base; unmatched junction nucleotides: 12. This CDR3 has 19 residues. The germline V gene has CDR1 SEHNR and CDR2 FQNEAQ (reference sequence). A single record per CDR3 protein comes from TCRdb applying MiXCR to the 5' RACE reads. Altogether over 45,000 distinct CDR3 sequences are present, about 10% being singletons, with the ten largest covering approximately 6.5%. This clonotype was counted a few times. Its antigen is currently unknown. The rearrangement uses TRBV7-9 and TRBJ2-2, with TRBD1 matching over 9 bases. What was sequenced was whole blood. This receptor was identified in an adult who was a healthcare worker with PCR-confirmed SARS-CoV-2 infection or an uninfected control (not recorded which). CDR3 DNA sequence: TGTGCCAGCAGCTTCCTCCCGGGACAGGGCTTGGGGAACACCGGGGAGCTGTTTTTT. Its protein is CASSFLPGQGLGNTGELFF.